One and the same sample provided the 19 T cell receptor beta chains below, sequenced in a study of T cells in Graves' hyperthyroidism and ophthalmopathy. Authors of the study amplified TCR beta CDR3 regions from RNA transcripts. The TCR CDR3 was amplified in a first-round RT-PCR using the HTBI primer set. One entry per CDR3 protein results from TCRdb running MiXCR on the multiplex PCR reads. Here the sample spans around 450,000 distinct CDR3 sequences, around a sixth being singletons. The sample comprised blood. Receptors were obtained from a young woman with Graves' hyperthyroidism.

The CDR3 region is CASSLWAGDGYTF. The DNA for the CDR3 is TGTGCCAGCAGTTTATGGGCAGGGGACGGCTACACCTTC. The chain combines TRBV27 with TRBJ1-2; tentative D call: TRBD1 (6 bases). The CDR3 has 13 amino acids. V was pared by 1 base and J by 8 bases, with 11 bases between. Germline V gives CDR1 MNHEY, CDR2 SMNVEV (reference sequence).

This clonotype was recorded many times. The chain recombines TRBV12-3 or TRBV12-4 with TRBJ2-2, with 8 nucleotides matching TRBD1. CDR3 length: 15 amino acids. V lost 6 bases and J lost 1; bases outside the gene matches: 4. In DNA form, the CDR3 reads TGTGCCAGCAGCCCAGACAGGGGGAACACCGGGGAGCTGTTTTTT. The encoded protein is CASSPDRGNTGELFF.

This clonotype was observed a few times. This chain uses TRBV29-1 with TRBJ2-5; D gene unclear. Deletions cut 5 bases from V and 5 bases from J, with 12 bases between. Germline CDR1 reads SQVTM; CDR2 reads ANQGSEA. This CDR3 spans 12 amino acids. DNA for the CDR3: TGCAGCGTTTCCGGTATTTTGGAGACCCAGTACTTC. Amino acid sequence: CSVSGILETQYF.

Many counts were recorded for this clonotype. The CDR3 coding sequence is TGTGCCAGCAGACCGGAGGGGGGCCACACTGAAGCTTTCTTT. Its protein product is CASRPEGGHTEAFF. This sequence joins TRBV3-1 and TRBJ1-1; TRBD1 is a possible D gene (6 bases). The germline CDR1 and CDR2 sequences are LGHDT and YNNKEL (reference sequence). The V and J ends lost 6 bases and 3 bases respectively, with 14 bases between them. CDR3 length: 14 residues.

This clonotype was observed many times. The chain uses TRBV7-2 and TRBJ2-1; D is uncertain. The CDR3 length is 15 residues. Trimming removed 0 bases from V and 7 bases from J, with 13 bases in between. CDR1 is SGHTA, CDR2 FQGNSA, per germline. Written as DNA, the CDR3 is TGTGCCAGCAGCTTAGCGGGGTTTTCCCTTAATGAGCAGTTCTTC. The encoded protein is CASSLAGFSLNEQFF.

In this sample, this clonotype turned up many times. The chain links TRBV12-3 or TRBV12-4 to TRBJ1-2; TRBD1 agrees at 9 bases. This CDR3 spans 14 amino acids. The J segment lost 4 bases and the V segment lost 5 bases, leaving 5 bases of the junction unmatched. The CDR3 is CASSETGGGYGYTF. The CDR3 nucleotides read TGTGCCAGCAGTGAGACAGGGGGGGGCTATGGCTACACCTTC.

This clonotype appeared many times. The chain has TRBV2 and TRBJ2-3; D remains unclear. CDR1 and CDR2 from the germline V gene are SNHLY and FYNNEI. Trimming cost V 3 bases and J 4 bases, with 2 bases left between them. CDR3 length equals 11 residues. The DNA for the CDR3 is TGTGCCAGCAGTGAGGCAGATACGCAGTATTTT. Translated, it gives CASSEADTQYF.

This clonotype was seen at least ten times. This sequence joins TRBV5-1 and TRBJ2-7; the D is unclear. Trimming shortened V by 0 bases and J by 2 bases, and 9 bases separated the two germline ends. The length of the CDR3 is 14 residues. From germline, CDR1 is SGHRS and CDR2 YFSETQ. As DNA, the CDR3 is TGCGCCAGCAGCTTGGGTCTCTCCCCCTACGAGCAGTACTTC. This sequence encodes CASSLGLSPYEQYF.

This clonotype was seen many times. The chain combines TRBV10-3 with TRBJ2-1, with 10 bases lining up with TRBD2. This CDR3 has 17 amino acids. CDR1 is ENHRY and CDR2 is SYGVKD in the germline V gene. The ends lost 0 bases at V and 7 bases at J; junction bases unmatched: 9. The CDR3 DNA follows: TGTGCCATCAGTGAGTCGGCTAGCGGGAGTCTTAGGAATGAGCAGTTCTTC. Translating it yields CAISESASGSLRNEQFF.

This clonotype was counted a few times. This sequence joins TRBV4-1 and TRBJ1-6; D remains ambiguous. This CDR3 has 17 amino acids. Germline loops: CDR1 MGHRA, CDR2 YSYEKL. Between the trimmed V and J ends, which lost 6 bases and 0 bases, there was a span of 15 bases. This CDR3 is CASSRTPESSYNSPLHF. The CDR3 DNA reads TGCGCCAGCAGTCGGACTCCCGAGAGCTCCTATAATTCACCCCTCCACTTT.

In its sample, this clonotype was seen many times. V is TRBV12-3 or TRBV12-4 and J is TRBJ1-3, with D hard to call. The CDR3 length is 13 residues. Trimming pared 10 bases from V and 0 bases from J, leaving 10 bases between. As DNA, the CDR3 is TGTGCCACCACAGCCAGCTCTGGAAACACCATATATTTT. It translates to CATTASSGNTIYF.

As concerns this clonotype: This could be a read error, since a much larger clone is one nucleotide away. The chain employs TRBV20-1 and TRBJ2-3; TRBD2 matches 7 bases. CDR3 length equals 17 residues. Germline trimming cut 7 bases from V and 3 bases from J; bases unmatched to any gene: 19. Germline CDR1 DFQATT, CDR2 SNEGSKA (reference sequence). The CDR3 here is CSGRRLTGPGGTDTQYF. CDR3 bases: TGCAGTGGCCGCCGACTAACGGGTCCCGGGGGGACAGATACGCAGTATTTT.

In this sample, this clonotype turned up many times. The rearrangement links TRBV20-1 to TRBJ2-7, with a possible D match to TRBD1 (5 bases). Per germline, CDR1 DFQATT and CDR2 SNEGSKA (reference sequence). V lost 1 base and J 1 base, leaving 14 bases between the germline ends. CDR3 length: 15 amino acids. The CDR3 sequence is CSARGDSLNSYEQYF. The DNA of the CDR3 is TGCAGTGCTAGAGGAGACAGCCTCAATTCCTACGAGCAGTACTTC.

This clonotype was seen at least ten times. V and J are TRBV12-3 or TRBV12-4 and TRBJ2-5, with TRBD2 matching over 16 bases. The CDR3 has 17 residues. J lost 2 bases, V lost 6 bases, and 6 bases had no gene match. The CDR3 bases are TGTGCCAGCAGAGCGGGACTAGCGGGAGGGCTACAAGAGACCCAGTACTTC. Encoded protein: CASRAGLAGGLQETQYF.

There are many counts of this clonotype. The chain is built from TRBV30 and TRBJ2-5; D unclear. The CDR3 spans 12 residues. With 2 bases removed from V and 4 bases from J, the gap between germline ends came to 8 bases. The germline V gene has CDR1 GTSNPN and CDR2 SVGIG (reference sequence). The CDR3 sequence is CAWSPHGETQYF. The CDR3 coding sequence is TGTGCCTGGAGTCCTCACGGAGAGACCCAGTACTTC.

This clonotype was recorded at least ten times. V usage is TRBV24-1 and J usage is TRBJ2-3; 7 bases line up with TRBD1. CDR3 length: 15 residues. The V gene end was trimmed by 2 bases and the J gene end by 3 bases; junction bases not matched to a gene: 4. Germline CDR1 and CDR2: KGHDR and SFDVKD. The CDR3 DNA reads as TGTGCCACCAGTGATTCACAGGGGTTTACAGATACGCAGTATTTT. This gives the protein CATSDSQGFTDTQYF.

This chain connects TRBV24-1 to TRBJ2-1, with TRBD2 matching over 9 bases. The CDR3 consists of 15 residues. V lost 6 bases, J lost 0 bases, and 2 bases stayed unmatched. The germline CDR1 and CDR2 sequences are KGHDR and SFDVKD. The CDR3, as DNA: TGTGCCACCAGTACGACTAGCGGCTCCTACAATGAGCAGTTCTTC. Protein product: CATSTTSGSYNEQFF.

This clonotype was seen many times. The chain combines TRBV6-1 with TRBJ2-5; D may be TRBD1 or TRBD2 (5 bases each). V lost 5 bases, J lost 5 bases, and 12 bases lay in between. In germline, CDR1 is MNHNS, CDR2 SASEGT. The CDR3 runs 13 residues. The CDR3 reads CASSYRGWETQYF. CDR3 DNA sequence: TGTGCCAGCAGTTATCGGGGCTGGGAGACCCAGTACTTC.

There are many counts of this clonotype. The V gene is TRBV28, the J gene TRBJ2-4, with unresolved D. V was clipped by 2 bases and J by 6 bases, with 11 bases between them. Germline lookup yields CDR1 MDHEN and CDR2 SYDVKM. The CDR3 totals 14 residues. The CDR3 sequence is CASSLAGRSNIQYF. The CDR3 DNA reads TGTGCCAGCAGTTTAGCCGGCAGGTCAAACATTCAGTACTTC. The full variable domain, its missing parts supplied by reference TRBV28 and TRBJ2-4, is DVKVTQSSRYLVKRTGEKVFLECVQDMDHENMFWYRQDPGLGLRLIYFSYDVKMKEKGDIPEGYSVSREKKERFSLILESASTNQTSMYLCASSLAGRSNIQYFGAGTRLSVL.